This T cell receptor (beta chain) was sequenced during a study of Ad26.COV2.S vaccination and SARS-CoV-2 variants. Produced via immunoSEQ multiplex PCR; TCRdb's table is partial and in-frame only. The table includes about 350,000 clones, approximately 90% detected once. Details on this clone: Its antigen is unknown.

Findings of the study overall: Vaccinated and placebo-treated recipients had similar non-spike TCR breadth. Total T cell responses may have been underestimated by the TCR breadth and depth analyses. Substantial response breadth was reportedly seen for spike-specific CD8+ and CD4+ T cells after vaccination. Vaccine recipients had higher spike-specific TCR breadth than placebo recipients.

The sample here was peripheral blood, taken after recovery from COVID-19. The TCR sequence derives from a human donor who had recovered from COVID-19.

CDR3 in DNA: TGTGCCAGCACTGTGGCGACGGAGACCCAGTACTTC. Translation: CASTVATETQYF. V and J are TRBV6-5 and TRBJ2-5, with D unclear. From germline, CDR1 is MNHEY and CDR2 SVGAGI. V lost 7 bases and J 5 bases, leaving 11 bases between the germline ends. The CDR3 contains 12 residues.